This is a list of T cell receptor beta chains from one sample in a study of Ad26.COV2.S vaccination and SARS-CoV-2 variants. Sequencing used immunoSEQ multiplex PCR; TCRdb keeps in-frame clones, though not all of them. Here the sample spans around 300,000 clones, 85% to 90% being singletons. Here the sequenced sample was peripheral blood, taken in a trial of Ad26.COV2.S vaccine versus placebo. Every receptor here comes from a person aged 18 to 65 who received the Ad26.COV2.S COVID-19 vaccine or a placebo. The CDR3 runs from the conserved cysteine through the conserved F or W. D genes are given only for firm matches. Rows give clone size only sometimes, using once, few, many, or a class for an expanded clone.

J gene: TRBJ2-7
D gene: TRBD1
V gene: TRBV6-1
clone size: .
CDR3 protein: CASSEGQGAYEQYF
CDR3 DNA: TGTGCCAGCAGTGAAGGCCAGGGGGCCTACGAGCAGTACTTC

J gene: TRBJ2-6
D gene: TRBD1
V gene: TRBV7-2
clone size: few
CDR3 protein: CASSLGTGSGANVLTF
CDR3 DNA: TGTGCCAGCAGCTTAGGGACAGGTTCAGGGGCCAACGTCCTGACTTTC

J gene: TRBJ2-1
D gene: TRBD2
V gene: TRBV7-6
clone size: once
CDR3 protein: CASSLGPQLAPTGGAVYNEQFF
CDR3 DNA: TGTGCCAGCAGCTTAGGCCCTCAACTAGCGCCCACAGGAGGGGCGGTATACAATGAGCAGTTCTTC

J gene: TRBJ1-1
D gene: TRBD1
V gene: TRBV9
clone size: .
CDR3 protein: CASSGGIGQGFPLTEAFF
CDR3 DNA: TGTGCCAGCAGCGGTGGAATTGGACAGGGCTTCCCCCTCACTGAAGCTTTCTTT

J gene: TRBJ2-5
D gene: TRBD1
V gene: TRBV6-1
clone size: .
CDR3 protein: CASSEKGARETQYF
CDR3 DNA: TGTGCCAGCAGTGAAAAGGGGGCGAGGGAGACCCAGTACTTC

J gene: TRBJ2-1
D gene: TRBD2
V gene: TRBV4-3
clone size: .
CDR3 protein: CASSQELSGGAADEQFF
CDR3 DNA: TGCGCCAGCAGCCAGGAACTTAGCGGGGGGGCCGCGGATGAGCAGTTCTTC

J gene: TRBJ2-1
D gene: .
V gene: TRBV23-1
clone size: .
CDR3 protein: CASSQSWGKPPDEQFF
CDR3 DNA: TGCGCCAGCAGTCAATCTTGGGGTAAGCCCCCCGATGAGCAGTTCTTC

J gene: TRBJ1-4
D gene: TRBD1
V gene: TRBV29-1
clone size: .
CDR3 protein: CSVVLGTGNEKLFF
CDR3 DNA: TGCAGCGTCGTACTCGGGACAGGGAACGAAAAACTGTTTTTT

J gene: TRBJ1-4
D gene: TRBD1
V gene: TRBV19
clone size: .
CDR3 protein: CASKPTGKVATNEKLFF
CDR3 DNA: TGTGCCAGTAAACCGACAGGGAAGGTTGCAACTAATGAAAAACTGTTTTTT

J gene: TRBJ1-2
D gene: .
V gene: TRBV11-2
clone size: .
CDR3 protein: CASSLGRDGYTF
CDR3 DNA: TGTGCCAGCAGCTTAGGTCGGGACGGCTACACCTTC

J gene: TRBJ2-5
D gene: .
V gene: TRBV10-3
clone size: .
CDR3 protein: CAISEETREETQYF
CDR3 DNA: TGTGCCATCAGTGAGGAAACTAGGGAAGAGACCCAGTACTTC

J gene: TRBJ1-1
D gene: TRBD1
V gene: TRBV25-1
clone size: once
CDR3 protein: CASSGSDRGEAFF
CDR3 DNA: TGTGCCAGCAGTGGGTCAGACAGGGGGGAAGCTTTCTTT

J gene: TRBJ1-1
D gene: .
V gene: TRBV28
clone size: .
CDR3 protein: CASSLSRGLTEAFF
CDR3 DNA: TGTGCCAGCAGTTTATCCAGGGGTCTGACTGAAGCTTTCTTT

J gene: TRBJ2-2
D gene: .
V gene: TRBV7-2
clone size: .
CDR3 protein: CASSPSNTGELFF
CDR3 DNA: TGTGCCAGCAGCCCGTCGAACACCGGGGAGCTGTTTTTT

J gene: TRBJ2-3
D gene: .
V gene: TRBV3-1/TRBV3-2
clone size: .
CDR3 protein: CASSLRTALSTDTQYF
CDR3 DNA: TGTGCCAGCAGCCTAAGGACTGCCTTAAGCACAGATACGCAGTATTTT

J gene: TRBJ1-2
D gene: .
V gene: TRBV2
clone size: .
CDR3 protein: CASKRESFYGYTF
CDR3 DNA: TGTGCCAGCAAGAGGGAAAGCTTCTATGGCTACACCTTC

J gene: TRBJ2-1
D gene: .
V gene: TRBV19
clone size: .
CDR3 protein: CASSIDLPGWNNEQFF
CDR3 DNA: TGTGCCAGTAGTATAGATCTCCCCGGGTGGAACAATGAGCAGTTCTTC

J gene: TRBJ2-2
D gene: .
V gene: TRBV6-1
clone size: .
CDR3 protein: CASSDEGGTGELFF
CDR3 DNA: TGTGCCAGCAGTGATGAGGGGGGTACCGGGGAGCTGTTTTTT

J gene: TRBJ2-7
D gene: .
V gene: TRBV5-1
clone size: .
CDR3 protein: CASSQTTGPTYEQYF
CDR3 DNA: TGCGCCAGCAGCCAGACGACAGGTCCGACCTACGAGCAGTACTTC

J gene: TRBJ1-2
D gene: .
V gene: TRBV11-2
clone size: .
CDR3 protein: CASRNRAGYGYTF
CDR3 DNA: TGTGCCAGCAGAAACAGGGCTGGCTATGGCTACACCTTC

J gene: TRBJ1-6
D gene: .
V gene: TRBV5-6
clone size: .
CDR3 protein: CASSLHNSPLHF
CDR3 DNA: TGTGCCAGCAGCCTACATAATTCACCCCTCCACTTT

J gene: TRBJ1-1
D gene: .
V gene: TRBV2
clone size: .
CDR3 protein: CASDADTEAFF
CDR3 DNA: TGTGCCAGCGATGCCGACACTGAAGCTTTCTTT

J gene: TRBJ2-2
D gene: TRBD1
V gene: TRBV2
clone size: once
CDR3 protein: CATRQGETGELFF
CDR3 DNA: TGTGCCACCCGACAGGGGGAGACCGGGGAGCTGTTTTTT

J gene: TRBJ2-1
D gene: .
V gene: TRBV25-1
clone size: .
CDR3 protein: CASSEFGSSYNEQFF
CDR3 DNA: TGTGCCAGCAGTGAATTCGGCAGCTCCTACAATGAGCAGTTCTTC

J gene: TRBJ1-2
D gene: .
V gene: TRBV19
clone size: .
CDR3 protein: CASGQWNGYTF
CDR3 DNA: TGTGCCAGTGGACAATGGAATGGCTACACCTTC

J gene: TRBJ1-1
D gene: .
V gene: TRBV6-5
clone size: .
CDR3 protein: CASSYGGAAEAFF
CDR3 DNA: TGTGCCAGCAGTTACGGGGGGGCAGCTGAAGCTTTCTTT

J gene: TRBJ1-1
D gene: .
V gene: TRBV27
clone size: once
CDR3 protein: CASFDRNTEAFF
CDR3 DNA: TGTGCCAGCTTCGACAGGAACACTGAAGCTTTCTTT

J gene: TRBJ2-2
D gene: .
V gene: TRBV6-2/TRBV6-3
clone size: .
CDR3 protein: CASSPRPGELFF
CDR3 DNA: TGTGCCAGCAGTCCCCGACCCGGGGAGCTGTTTTTT

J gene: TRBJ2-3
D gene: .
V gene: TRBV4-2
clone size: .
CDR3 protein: CASSQGGFTQYF
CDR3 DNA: TGTGCCAGCAGCCAAGGGGGGTTTACGCAGTATTTT

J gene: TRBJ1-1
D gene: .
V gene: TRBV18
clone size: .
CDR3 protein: CASSPRTASMNTEAFF
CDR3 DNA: TGTGCCAGCTCACCACGGACAGCTTCAATGAACACTGAAGCTTTCTTT

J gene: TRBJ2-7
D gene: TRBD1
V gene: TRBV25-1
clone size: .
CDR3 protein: CASRGTQGDYEQYF
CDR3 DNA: TGTGCCAGCAGGGGAACCCAGGGGGACTACGAGCAGTACTTC

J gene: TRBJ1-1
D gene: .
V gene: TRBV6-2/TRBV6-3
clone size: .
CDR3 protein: CATTPGYTEAFF
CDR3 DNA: TGTGCCACCACCCCGGGGTACACTGAAGCTTTCTTT

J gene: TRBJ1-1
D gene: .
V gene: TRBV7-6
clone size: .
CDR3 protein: CASSPRDINTEAFF
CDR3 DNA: TGTGCCAGCAGCCCCAGGGACATTAACACTGAAGCTTTCTTT

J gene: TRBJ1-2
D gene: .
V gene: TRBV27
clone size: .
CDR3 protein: CASSRAGGDYYGYTF
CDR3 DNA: TGTGCCAGCAGTCGAGCTGGGGGCGACTACTATGGCTACACCTTC

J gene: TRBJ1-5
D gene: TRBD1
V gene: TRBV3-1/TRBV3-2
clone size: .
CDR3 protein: CASSPGTGKRYSNQPQHF
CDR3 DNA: TGTGCCAGCAGCCCCGGGACAGGGAAACGATATAGCAATCAGCCCCAGCATTTT

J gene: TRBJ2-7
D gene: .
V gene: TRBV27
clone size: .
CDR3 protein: CASSLSSLGTYEQYF
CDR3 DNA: TGTGCCAGCAGTTTATCGTCGCTAGGCACCTACGAGCAGTACTTC

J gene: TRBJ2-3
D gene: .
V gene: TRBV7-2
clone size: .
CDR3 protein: CASSLVLGVKGADTQYF
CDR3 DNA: TGTGCCAGCAGCTTAGTCCTCGGGGTAAAAGGGGCAGATACGCAGTATTTT